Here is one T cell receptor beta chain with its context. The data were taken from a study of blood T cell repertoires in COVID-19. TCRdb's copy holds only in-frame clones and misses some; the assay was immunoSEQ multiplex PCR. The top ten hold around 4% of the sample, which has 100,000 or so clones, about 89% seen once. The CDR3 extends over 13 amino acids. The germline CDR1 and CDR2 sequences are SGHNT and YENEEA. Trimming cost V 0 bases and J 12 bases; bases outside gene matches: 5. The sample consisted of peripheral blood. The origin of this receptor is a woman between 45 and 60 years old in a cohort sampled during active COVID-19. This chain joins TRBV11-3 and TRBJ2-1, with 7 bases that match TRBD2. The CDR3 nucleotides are TGTGCCAGCAGCTTAGATCAAAGCGGGACGCAGTTCTTC. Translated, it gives CASSLDQSGTQFF.